The entry below describes one TCR beta chain. This same CDR3 is encoded by further DNA sequences in the sample. This sample stems from a study of blood T cell repertoires in COVID-19. In germline, CDR1 is MNHEY, CDR2 SVGAGI. This CDR3 is 15 amino acids long. The ends lost 6 bases at V and 3 bases at J; junction bases unmatched: 4. Only in-frame clones appear in the TCRdb table, and some are missing; sequencing was by immunoSEQ multiplex PCR. The sample lists about 140,000 clones; around 83% were seen once. Sample: peripheral blood. The clonotype was recovered from a human donor in a cohort sampled during active COVID-19. The chain links TRBV6-5 to TRBJ2-7; 14 bases align to TRBD2. Here the CDR3 reads CASRAGTSGSYEQYF. The DNA of the CDR3 is TGTGCCAGCAGAGCCGGGACTAGCGGGAGCTACGAGCAGTACTTC.